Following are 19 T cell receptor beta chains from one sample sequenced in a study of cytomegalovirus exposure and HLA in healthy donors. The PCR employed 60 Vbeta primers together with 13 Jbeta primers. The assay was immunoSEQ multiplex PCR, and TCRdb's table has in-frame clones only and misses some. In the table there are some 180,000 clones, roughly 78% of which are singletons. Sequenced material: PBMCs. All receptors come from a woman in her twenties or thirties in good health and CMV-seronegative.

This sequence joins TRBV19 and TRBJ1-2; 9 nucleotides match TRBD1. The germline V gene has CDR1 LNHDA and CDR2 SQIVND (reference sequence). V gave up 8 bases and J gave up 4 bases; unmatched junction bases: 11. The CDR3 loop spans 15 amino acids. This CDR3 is CASERPGQGTYGYTF. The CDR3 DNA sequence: TGTGCCAGTGAAAGACCGGGACAGGGTACCTATGGCTACACCTTC.

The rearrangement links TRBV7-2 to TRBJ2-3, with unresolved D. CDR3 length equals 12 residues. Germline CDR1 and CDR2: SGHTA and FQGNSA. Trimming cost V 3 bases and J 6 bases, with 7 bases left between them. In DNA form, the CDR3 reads TGTGCCAGCAGCTTCTACGGGGATACGCAGTATTTT. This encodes CASSFYGDTQYF.

CDR3 amino acids: CASSYATGGGGEQYF. Here the CDR3 DNA reads TGTGCCAGCAGTTACGCGACAGGGGGCGGCGGCGAGCAGTACTTC. The rearrangement uses TRBV6-6 and TRBJ2-7; TRBD1 aligns across 10 bases. Germline V gives CDR1 MNHNY, CDR2 SVGAGI (reference sequence). Germline trimming cut 2 bases from V and 6 bases from J; bases unmatched to any gene: 7. The CDR3 runs to 15 residues.

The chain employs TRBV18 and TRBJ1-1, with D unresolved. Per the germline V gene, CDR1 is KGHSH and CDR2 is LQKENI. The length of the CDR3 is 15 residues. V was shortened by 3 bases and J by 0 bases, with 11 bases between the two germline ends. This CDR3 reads CASSPAGLMNTEAFF. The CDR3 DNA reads TGTGCCAGCTCACCCGCGGGTTTAATGAACACTGAAGCTTTCTTT.

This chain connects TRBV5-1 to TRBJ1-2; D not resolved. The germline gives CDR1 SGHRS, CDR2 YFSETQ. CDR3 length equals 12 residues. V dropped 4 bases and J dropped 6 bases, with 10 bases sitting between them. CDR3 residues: CASSPSSDGYTF. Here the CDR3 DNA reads TGCGCCAGCAGCCCTTCCAGCGATGGCTACACCTTC.

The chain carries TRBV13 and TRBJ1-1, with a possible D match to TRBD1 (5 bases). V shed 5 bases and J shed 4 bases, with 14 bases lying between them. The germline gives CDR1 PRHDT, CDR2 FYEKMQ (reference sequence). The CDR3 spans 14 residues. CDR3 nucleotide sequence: TGTGCCAGCAGCCGCGGTTCAGGGCTCACTGAAGCTTTCTTT. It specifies CASSRGSGLTEAFF.

Here the CDR3 DNA reads TGCAGCGTTGTCTGGACAGGGGGCAGACACGAGCAGTACTTC. Residues: CSVVWTGGRHEQYF. J is TRBJ2-7 and V is TRBV29-1; TRBD1 aligns across 11 bases. V shed 4 bases, J shed 5 bases, and the junction held 7 bases outside the gene matches. The CDR3 extends over 14 amino acids. Germline CDR1 and CDR2: SQVTM and ANQGSEA.

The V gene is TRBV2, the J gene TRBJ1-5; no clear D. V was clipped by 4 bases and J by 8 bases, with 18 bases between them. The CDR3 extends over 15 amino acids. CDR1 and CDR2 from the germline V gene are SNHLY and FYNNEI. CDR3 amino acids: CASSVSPLESKPQHF. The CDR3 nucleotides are TGTGCCAGCAGTGTATCCCCCCTTGAATCTAAGCCCCAGCATTTT.

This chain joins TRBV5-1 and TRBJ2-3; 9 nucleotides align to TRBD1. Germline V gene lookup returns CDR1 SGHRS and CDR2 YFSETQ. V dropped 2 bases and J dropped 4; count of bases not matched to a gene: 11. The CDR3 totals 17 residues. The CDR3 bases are TGCGCCAGCAGCTTACGAGACGGGACAGGGAGGGCAGATACGCAGTATTTT. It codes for CASSLRDGTGRADTQYF. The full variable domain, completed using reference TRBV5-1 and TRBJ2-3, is KAGVTQTPRYLIKTRGQQVTLSCSPISGHRSVSWYQQTPGQGLQFLFEYFSETQRNKGNFPGRFSGRQFSNSRSEMNVSTLELGDSALYLCASSLRDGTGRADTQYFGPGTRLTVL.

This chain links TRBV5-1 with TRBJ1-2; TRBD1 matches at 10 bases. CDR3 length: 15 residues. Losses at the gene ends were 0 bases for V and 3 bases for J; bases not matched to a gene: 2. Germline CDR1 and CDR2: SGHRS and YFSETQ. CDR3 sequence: CASSLVGQGDYGYTF. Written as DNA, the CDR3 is TGCGCCAGCAGCTTGGTTGGACAGGGGGACTATGGCTACACCTTC.

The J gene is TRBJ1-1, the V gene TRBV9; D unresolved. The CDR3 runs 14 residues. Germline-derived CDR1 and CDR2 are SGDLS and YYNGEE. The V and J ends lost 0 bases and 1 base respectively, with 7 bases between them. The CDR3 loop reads CASSVDSGNTEAFF. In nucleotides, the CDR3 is TGTGCCAGCAGCGTAGATAGTGGGAACACTGAAGCTTTCTTT.

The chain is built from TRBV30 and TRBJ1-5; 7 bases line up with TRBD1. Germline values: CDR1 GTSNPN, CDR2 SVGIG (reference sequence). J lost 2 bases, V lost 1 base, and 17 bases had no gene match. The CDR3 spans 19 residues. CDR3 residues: CAWSGPNPTGRYGNQPQHF. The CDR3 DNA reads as TGTGCCTGGAGTGGGCCGAACCCGACAGGGCGATACGGCAATCAGCCCCAGCATTTT.

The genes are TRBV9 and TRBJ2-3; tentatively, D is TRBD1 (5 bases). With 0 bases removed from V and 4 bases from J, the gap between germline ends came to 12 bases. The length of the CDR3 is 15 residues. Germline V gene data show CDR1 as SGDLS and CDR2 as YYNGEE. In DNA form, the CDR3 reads TGTGCCAGCAGCGTAGAATCGCAGGGTGCAGATACGCAGTATTTT. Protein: CASSVESQGADTQYF.

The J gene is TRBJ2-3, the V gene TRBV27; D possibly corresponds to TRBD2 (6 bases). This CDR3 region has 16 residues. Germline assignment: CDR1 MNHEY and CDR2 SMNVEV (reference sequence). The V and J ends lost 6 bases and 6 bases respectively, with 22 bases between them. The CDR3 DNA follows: TGTGCCAGCAGCTACAAGAGGCCGGGGGTTGGGGATACGCAGTATTTT. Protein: CASSYKRPGVGDTQYF.

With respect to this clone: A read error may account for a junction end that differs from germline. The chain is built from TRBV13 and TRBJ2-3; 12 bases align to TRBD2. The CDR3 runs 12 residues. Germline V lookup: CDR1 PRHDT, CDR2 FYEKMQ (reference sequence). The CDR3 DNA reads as TGTGCCAGCAGCTCCCCGACTAGCGGGGGAAGTTTT. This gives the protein CASSSPTSGGSF. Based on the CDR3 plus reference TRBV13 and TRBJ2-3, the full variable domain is AAGVIQSPRHLIKEKRETATLKCYPIPRHDTVYWYQQGPGQDPQFLISFYEKMQSDKGSIPDRFSAQQFSDYHSELNMSSLELGDSALYFCASSSPTSGGSFGPGTRLTVL.

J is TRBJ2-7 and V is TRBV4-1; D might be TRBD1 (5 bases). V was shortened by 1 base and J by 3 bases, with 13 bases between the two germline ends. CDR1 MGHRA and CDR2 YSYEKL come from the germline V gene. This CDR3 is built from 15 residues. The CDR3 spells CASSQVVGRDYEQYF. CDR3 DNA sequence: TGCGCCAGCAGCCAAGTTGTAGGCAGGGACTACGAGCAGTACTTC.

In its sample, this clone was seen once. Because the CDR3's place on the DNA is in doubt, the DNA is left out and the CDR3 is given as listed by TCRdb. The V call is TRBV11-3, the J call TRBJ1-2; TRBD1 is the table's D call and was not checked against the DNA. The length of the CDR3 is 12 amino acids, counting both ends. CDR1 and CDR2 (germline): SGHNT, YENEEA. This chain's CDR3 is CASSFGQGASTF.

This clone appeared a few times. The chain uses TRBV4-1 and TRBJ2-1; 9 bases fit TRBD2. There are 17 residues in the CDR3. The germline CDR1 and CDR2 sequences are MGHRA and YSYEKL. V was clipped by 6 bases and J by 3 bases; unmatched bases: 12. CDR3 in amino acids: CASSGAGGPGSYNEQFF. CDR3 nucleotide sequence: TGCGCCAGCAGTGGTGCGGGGGGGCCTGGAAGCTACAATGAGCAGTTCTTC.

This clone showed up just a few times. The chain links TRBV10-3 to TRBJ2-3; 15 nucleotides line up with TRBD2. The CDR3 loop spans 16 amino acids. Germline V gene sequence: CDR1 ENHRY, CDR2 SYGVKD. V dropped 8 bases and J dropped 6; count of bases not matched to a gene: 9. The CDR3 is CAISGTSGGIMDTQYF. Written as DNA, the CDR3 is TGTGCCATCTCCGGGACTAGCGGGGGGATAATGGATACGCAGTATTTT.